The source of this T cell receptor beta chain is a study of blood T cell repertoires in COVID-19 (dated by TCRdb to the early 2020s). A note on the overall study: Samples from collaborators originated in the United States, Italy and Spain and spanned both the acute and convalescent phases of COVID-19. The material from the prospective study consisted of cDNA or gDNA derived from T cells, B-cell-depleted T cells, or PBMCs. Where available, HLA class I and class II types were obtained from metadata supplied by the sample provider rather than from assay-based typing. Samples came from the ongoing ImmuneRACE study (first 160 participants) plus 1,254 subjects from 6 global collaborators. The sample metadata nearly always contained a de-identified subject ID, COVID-19 status, age in years and sex. Subjects who had been exposed to COVID-19, were actively infected with it, or had recovered from it provided the deeply sampled blood TCRbeta repertoires that made up the dataset. The repertoires were made available in a free public database intended to serve as a resource for research on the immune response to SARS-CoV-2.

CDR1 and CDR2, per the germline V gene, are SGDLS and YYNGEE. V ends up 1 base short and J 3 bases short, with an unmatched junction base count of 6. The CDR3 measures 15 amino acids from cysteine to phenylalanine. Of the read, only the CDR3 DNA is kept; its 45 bases are in frame from base 1. Results the study describes overall, beyond this receptor: Clinical and demographic metadata were provided uncurated, with the amount varying by source and participant.

With respect to this clone: The antigen it binds to is not known. No much larger clone is present one base from it, and per-base qualities are unavailable.

TCRbeta CDR3 regions were amplified from genomic DNA using the immunoSEQ Assay, a bias-controlled multiplex PCR. The study's processing was this. The number of nucleated cells in each sample was estimated by amplification of reference gene primers within the assay. To quantify the absolute abundance of each unique TCRbeta CDR3 rearrangement, sequence reads were collapsed and filtered. For each sample, productive Simpson clonality was calculated as the square root of Simpson's diversity index over productive rearrangements. Sourced from immuneACCESS, this table was stored by TCRdb with only in-frame sequences that have V and J called. A share of the clones is absent; for the studies checked, an unresolved V gene accounts for under half, and the remainder has no known explanation. V, J and clone size derive from that table, while D and trimming were established from the DNA sequence. Within this sample are about 250,000 clones, with approximately 89% of them counted one time only. Of the sample, around 1.7% is held by the ten largest clones.

Samples from volunteer blood donors who had recovered from COVID-19 were contributed by a second Seattle source. Collaborating institutions collected whole blood in K2EDTA tubes following their own protocols. For TCRbeta analysis, collaborators shipped samples in one of three forms: frozen whole blood, isolated PBMCs, or DNA extracted from either of those sample types. This chain is built from TRBV9 and TRBJ1-1, with 7 middle bases fitting TRBD1. The sequenced sample consisted of peripheral blood. The TCR originated in a woman aged 55-70 years who had recovered from COVID-19. The CDR3 has the sequence CASSVISTGDTEAFF. The nucleotide sequence reads TGTGCCAGCAGCGTAATTTCCACAGGGGACACTGAAGCTTTCTTT. Full variable domain (CDR3 extended with the reference TRBV9 and TRBJ1-1 proteins): DSGVTQTPKHLITATGQRVTLRCSPRSGDLSVYWYQQSLDQGLQFLIQYYNGEERAKGNILERFSAQQFPDLHSELNLSSLELGDSALYFCASSVISTGDTEAFFGQGTRLTVV.